This T cell receptor beta chain was recorded in a study of vaccination effects on CD4 cells after COVID-19. To note about this clone: Its antigen is currently unknown.

Generated by immunoSEQ multiplex PCR, the TCRdb table keeps only in-frame clones and is missing some. The sample carries tens of thousands of clones, 79% recorded once. Antigen-specific CD4+ T cells were first expanded with viral peptide pools by the ViraFEST assay and only then sequenced. The authors isolated CD4+ T cells after approximately 9 days of culture. According to the study, vaccine recipients showed no prior SARS-CoV-2 infection and negative nucleocapsid antibodies. PBMC cultures contained over 1.5 million cells per well, roughly 10 IU/ml IL-2 and roughly 10 ug/ml peptides. Study conclusions and caveats: The study, lacking early post-infection timepoints, had few convalescent patients. Late in the post-vaccination period, infection-induced and vaccine-induced clones underwent marked clonal contraction.

This CDR3 has 14 residues. Looked up from germline, CDR1 is MNHNS and CDR2 is SASEGT. With 3 bases removed from V and 7 bases from J, the gap between germline ends came to 15 bases. This chain uses TRBV6-1 with TRBJ1-2; a weak D match, TRBD1 (6 bases). The sequencing used CD4+ T cells from PBMCs cultured with HCoV-OC43 spike peptides, collected before COVID-19 vaccination. Subset meaning: HCoV-OC43 spike overlapping peptide pool stimulation. The sequence came from a human donor who received a COVID-19 vaccine. CDR3 residues: CASSESQGMVGYTF. CDR3 DNA sequence: TGTGCCAGCAGTGAGTCTCAGGGGATGGTTGGCTACACCTTC.